Listed below are T cell receptor beta chains from one sample, sequenced in a study of siplizumab effects on memory and regulatory T cells. TCRdb's copy holds only in-frame clones and misses some; the assay was immunoSEQ multiplex PCR. The repertoire includes fewer than 130,000 clones, roughly 89% of them detected once, and 1% to 1.5% sits in the top ten. Sequencing was done on a sample of CD4+ T cells sorted from blood. Every receptor here comes from a human donor in good health. CDR3s include the opening cysteine and the closing phenylalanine or tryptophan. Fields, in order: CDR3 DNA, CDR3 protein, V gene, CDR3 length, J gene, D gene, clone size. A D gene is named only where the DNA matches it firmly. Some rows mark clone size as missing; the rest say once, few, many or name a class of expanded clone.

CDR3 DNA: TGTGCCAGCAGCTTGGTAGGATTAGAGACCCAGTACTTC
CDR3 protein: CASSLVGLETQYF
V gene: TRBV5-4
CDR3 length: 13
J gene: TRBJ2-5
D gene: NA
clone size: NA

CDR3 DNA: TGTGCCAGCAGCTCCGGAACCTACGAGCAGTACTTC
CDR3 protein: CASSSGTYEQYF
V gene: TRBV7-9
CDR3 length: 12
J gene: TRBJ2-7
D gene: NA
clone size: few

CDR3 DNA: TGCGCCAGCAGCGAGGGTAGCGCGATATACTACAATGAGCAGTTCTTC
CDR3 protein: CASSEGSAIYYNEQFF
V gene: TRBV5-1
CDR3 length: 16
J gene: TRBJ2-1
D gene: NA
clone size: NA

CDR3 DNA: TGTGCCAGTAGTAGGGGACCGAGTATCACCGGGGAGCTGTTTTTT
CDR3 protein: CASSRGPSITGELFF
V gene: TRBV19
CDR3 length: 15
J gene: TRBJ2-2
D gene: NA
clone size: NA

CDR3 DNA: TGTGCCAGCAGTGAAGGGAGGGCTACGCAGTATTTT
CDR3 protein: CASSEGRATQYF
V gene: TRBV2
CDR3 length: 12
J gene: TRBJ2-3
D gene: NA
clone size: few

CDR3 DNA: TGTGCCAGCAGCTTAGAGAGTTCCTACGAGCAGTACTTC
CDR3 protein: CASSLESSYEQYF
V gene: TRBV7-2
CDR3 length: 13
J gene: TRBJ2-7
D gene: NA
clone size: NA

CDR3 DNA: TGTGCCAGCAGTTCATGGACAGGAGGGGCCTACGAGCAGTACTTC
CDR3 protein: CASSSWTGGAYEQYF
V gene: TRBV27
CDR3 length: 15
J gene: TRBJ2-7
D gene: NA
clone size: NA

CDR3 DNA: TGTGCCAGCAGCTCCGACAGGGCCGTTAACTATGGCTACACCTTC
CDR3 protein: CASSSDRAVNYGYTF
V gene: TRBV7-9
CDR3 length: 15
J gene: TRBJ1-2
D gene: TRBD1
clone size: once

CDR3 DNA: TGTGCCAGCAGCCCCGCTACCTACAATGAGCAGTTCTTC
CDR3 protein: CASSPATYNEQFF
V gene: TRBV9
CDR3 length: 13
J gene: TRBJ2-1
D gene: NA
clone size: NA

CDR3 DNA: TGTGCCAGCAGTAGGGACAGAAGCTCCTACGAGCAGTACTTC
CDR3 protein: CASSRDRSSYEQYF
V gene: TRBV27
CDR3 length: 14
J gene: TRBJ2-7
D gene: TRBD1
clone size: NA

CDR3 DNA: TGTGCCAGTAGTATTCAACTACTGGCAGATACGCAGTATTTT
CDR3 protein: CASSIQLLADTQYF
V gene: TRBV19
CDR3 length: 14
J gene: TRBJ2-3
D gene: NA
clone size: NA

CDR3 DNA: TGTGCCACGGCCCACCTGGCATACAATGAGCAGTTCTTC
CDR3 protein: CATAHLAYNEQFF
V gene: TRBV19
CDR3 length: 13
J gene: TRBJ2-1
D gene: NA
clone size: NA

CDR3 DNA: TGTGCCAGCAGTTTTCAGGGGAGCTCCTACAATGAGCAGTTCTTC
CDR3 protein: CASSFQGSSYNEQFF
V gene: TRBV27
CDR3 length: 15
J gene: TRBJ2-1
D gene: NA
clone size: NA

CDR3 DNA: TGCGCCAGCAGCTTGTTAGCAAGTAACTATGGCTACACCTTC
CDR3 protein: CASSLLASNYGYTF
V gene: TRBV5-1
CDR3 length: 14
J gene: TRBJ1-2
D gene: NA
clone size: NA

CDR3 DNA: TGTGCCAGCAGCTTATCAGGACAGGGGAGAGGCTACACCTTC
CDR3 protein: CASSLSGQGRGYTF
V gene: TRBV11-2
CDR3 length: 14
J gene: TRBJ1-2
D gene: TRBD1
clone size: once

CDR3 DNA: TGTGCCAGCCAGTACAGGGTCTCCTACGAGCAGTACTTC
CDR3 protein: CASQYRVSYEQYF
V gene: TRBV2
CDR3 length: 13
J gene: TRBJ2-7
D gene: NA
clone size: NA

CDR3 DNA: TGTGCCTGGCGCCTAGCGGGAGGGGCCCGGGCTACGCAGTATTTT
CDR3 protein: CAWRLAGGARATQYF
V gene: TRBV30
CDR3 length: 15
J gene: TRBJ2-3
D gene: TRBD2
clone size: NA

CDR3 DNA: TGCGCCAGCAGCCACGCTGACATTAATCTGCCCCAGCATTTT
CDR3 protein: CASSHADINLPQHF
V gene: TRBV4-1
CDR3 length: 14
J gene: TRBJ1-5
D gene: NA
clone size: NA

CDR3 DNA: TGTGCCAGCAGTGCCCCTAATCAGCCCCAGCATTTT
CDR3 protein: CASSAPNQPQHF
V gene: TRBV2
CDR3 length: 12
J gene: TRBJ1-5
D gene: NA
clone size: few

CDR3 DNA: TGTGCCAGCAGTTCCCCTTACAGGGGTGCCTACGAGCAGTACTTC
CDR3 protein: CASSSPYRGAYEQYF
V gene: TRBV28
CDR3 length: 15
J gene: TRBJ2-7
D gene: TRBD1
clone size: once

CDR3 DNA: TGTGCCAGCAGTGAATTTGGTGGGGCTAGCTCCTACAATGAGCAGTTCTTC
CDR3 protein: CASSEFGGASSYNEQFF
V gene: TRBV25-1
CDR3 length: 17
J gene: TRBJ2-1
D gene: NA
clone size: NA

CDR3 DNA: TGTGCCAGCAGTGTAAGTACAGGGAGCTCCTACGAGCAGTACTTC
CDR3 protein: CASSVSTGSSYEQYF
V gene: TRBV27
CDR3 length: 15
J gene: TRBJ2-7
D gene: NA
clone size: NA

CDR3 DNA: TGTGCCAGCAGTGCGGGTAGCAATCAGCCCCAGCATTTT
CDR3 protein: CASSAGSNQPQHF
V gene: TRBV25-1
CDR3 length: 13
J gene: TRBJ1-5
D gene: NA
clone size: once

CDR3 DNA: TGTGCCAGCAGCCATCCCCGGGGGGGGGCGCCTAATGAAAAACTGTTTTTT
CDR3 protein: CASSHPRGGAPNEKLFF
V gene: TRBV4-2
CDR3 length: 17
J gene: TRBJ1-4
D gene: NA
clone size: NA